These 15 T cell receptor beta chains were all obtained from the same sample, sequenced in a study of beta chain features in type 1 diabetes. Findings of the study overall: Among patients with Type 1 diabetes, TCRB CDR3s were moderately but significantly shorter in every one of the four CD4+ subsets.

Expressed TCRB transcripts got sequenced, as all isolated RNA was reverse transcribed. The data were produced by immunoSEQ multiplex PCR, yet TCRdb's version contains in-frame clones alone and is incomplete. The sample carries 300,000 or so clones, around 9.3% recorded once. Their specific antigens are unknown. The sequencing sample was made of central memory CD4+ T cells from blood. These receptors were taken from a young man with type 1 diabetes.

V and J are TRBV30 and TRBJ2-7; 8 nucleotides line up with TRBD2. The V segment lost 1 base and the J segment 2 bases; nucleotides outside the gene matches: 4. CDR3 length equals 14 residues. In germline, CDR1 is GTSNPN, CDR2 SVGIG (reference sequence). The CDR3 DNA sequence: TGTGCCTGGAGTGGCCGGGGGGGGGCCTACGAGCAGTACTTC. Protein: CAWSGRGGAYEQYF.

This clone was picked up a small number of times. This sequence joins TRBV19 and TRBJ1-6, with D unresolved. The CDR3 consists of 14 residues. Germline CDR1 and CDR2: LNHDA and SQIVND (reference sequence). The V end lost 3 bases, the J end lost 9 bases, and 12 bases lay between the germline ends. The CDR3 region has the DNA TGTGCCAGTAGTATTGGAAGGCTCGGTTCACCCCTCCACTTT. Its protein is CASSIGRLGSPLHF.

The rearrangement links TRBV10-3 to TRBJ1-1; 10 positions agree with TRBD1. After removal of 10 bases from V and 1 base from J, the junction contained 9 bases not matched to a gene. Germline V gene sequence: CDR1 ENHRY, CDR2 SYGVKD. The CDR3 consists of 15 residues. CDR3 nucleotides: TGTGCCACCGTTATGGACAGGGGGAAGAACACTGAAGCTTTCTTT. Its translation: CATVMDRGKNTEAFF.

The chain uses TRBV5-1 and TRBJ1-2; possible D gene TRBD1, 6 bases. Trimming stripped 0 bases from V and 2 bases from J, with 8 bases between. Germline assignment: CDR1 SGHRS and CDR2 YFSETQ. This CDR3 comprises 14 residues. CDR3: CASSLDRDNYGYTF. CDR3 nucleotide sequence: TGCGCCAGCAGCTTGGACAGGGACAACTATGGCTACACCTTC.

This clone was counted ten times or more. This chain joins TRBV19 and TRBJ1-5; D gene unclear. CDR1 is LNHDA and CDR2 is SQIVND in the germline V gene (reference sequence). With 5 bases removed from V and 8 bases from J, the gap between germline ends came to 10 bases. This CDR3 is 12 amino acids long. In DNA form, the CDR3 reads TGTGCCAGTAGTTCCCAATTTGAGCCCCAGCATTTT. Translation: CASSSQFEPQHF.

The table lists this clone with many counts. J is TRBJ2-7 and V is TRBV27, with 8 bases matching TRBD1. The CDR3 covers 14 residues. The trim removed 4 bases at V and 2 bases at J, leaving 4 bases unmatched. Germline CDR1 MNHEY, CDR2 SMNVEV (reference sequence). CDR3: CASSWTGYAYEQYF. The CDR3 region has the DNA TGTGCCAGCAGTTGGACAGGGTACGCCTACGAGCAGTACTTC.

This clone was seen repeatedly, ten times or more. V usage is TRBV7-8 and J usage is TRBJ2-7; weak D call: TRBD1 (5 bases). Germline CDR1 and CDR2: SGHVS and FQNEAQ. This CDR3 spans 13 amino acids. V was shortened by 3 bases and J by 4 bases, with 10 bases between the two germline ends. The CDR3: CASSFRGTYEQYF. The CDR3, as DNA: TGTGCCAGCAGCTTTAGGGGAACGTACGAGCAGTACTTC.

V is TRBV5-6 and J is TRBJ1-2; 9 bases are a match to TRBD1. The CDR3 is 14 amino acids. The ends lost 6 bases at V and 4 bases at J; junction bases unmatched: 7. The germline gives CDR1 SGHDT, CDR2 YYEEEE. CDR3 DNA: TGTGCCAGCACCGAGACAGGGGGTTTCTATGGCTACACCTTC. It codes for CASTETGGFYGYTF.

This chain joins TRBV9 and TRBJ2-2; D not resolved. The germline V and J ends were trimmed by 1 base and 5 bases, with 6 bases remaining between them. The CDR3 consists of 13 residues. Germline V gene data show CDR1 as SGDLS and CDR2 as YYNGEE. CDR3: CASSVYFTGELFF. CDR3 sequence (DNA): TGTGCCAGCAGCGTATACTTTACCGGGGAGCTGTTTTTT.

This clone was seen a few times. This sequence joins TRBV4-3 and TRBJ2-7; TRBD2 matches 7 bases. Germline values: CDR1 LGHNA, CDR2 YSLEER. This CDR3 spans 13 amino acids. The junction had 0 bases not matched to a gene; V was cut back by 1 base and J by 3 bases. For the CDR3, the DNA is TGCGCCAGCAGCCAAGGGGGGGGCTACGAGCAGTACTTC. Translated, it gives CASSQGGGYEQYF.

The table lists this clone with many counts. The CDR3 coding sequence is TGTGCCAGCAGTCGACAACCAGGGGGAGCTGGGGCCAACGTCCTGACTTTC. Encoded protein: CASSRQPGGAGANVLTF. The chain links TRBV7-8 to TRBJ2-6; 7 bases agree with TRBD1. J lost 2 bases, V lost 6 bases, and 10 bases had no gene match. Germline V lookup: CDR1 SGHVS, CDR2 FQNEAQ. CDR3 length: 17 residues.

The rearrangement uses TRBV2 and TRBJ2-1, with a tentative D call TRBD2 (6 bases). Germline assignment: CDR1 SNHLY and CDR2 FYNNEI. CDR3 length equals 15 residues. With 5 bases removed from V and 6 bases from J, the gap between germline ends came to 17 bases. The CDR3 protein is CASSMLGGEFNEQFF. The CDR3 DNA sequence: TGTGCCAGCAGTATGCTAGGAGGGGAGTTCAATGAGCAGTTCTTC.

The chain couples TRBV27 to TRBJ1-6, with 7 bases lining up with TRBD1. CDR1 is MNHEY and CDR2 is SMNVEV in the germline V gene (reference sequence). The CDR3 is 16 amino acids. V shed 0 bases, J shed 9 bases, and the junction held 8 bases outside the gene matches. This chain's CDR3 is CASSLSIYRGISPLHF. The CDR3 region has the DNA TGTGCCAGCAGTTTATCCATCTACAGGGGAATTTCACCCCTCCACTTT.

This clone was detected only a few times. This sequence joins TRBV27 and TRBJ2-6; 7 bases align to TRBD2. The CDR3 extends over 17 amino acids. The V and J ends lost 5 bases and 0 bases, in that order; junction bases with no gene match: 7. Germline V gene sequence: CDR1 MNHEY, CDR2 SMNVEV (reference sequence). CDR3 amino acids: CASSGRSGGSGANVLTF. The CDR3 DNA reads TGTGCCAGCAGTGGGCGGTCGGGGGGCTCTGGGGCCAACGTCCTGACTTTC.

This clone was detected a few times. The CDR3 sequence: CASSLFMVGTQYF. In nucleotides, the CDR3 is TGTGCCAGCAGTTTATTTATGGTGGGCACCCAGTACTTC. The chain has TRBV28 and TRBJ2-5, with D unresolved. CDR1 and CDR2 (germline): MDHEN, SYDVKM. The V end lost 1 base, the J end lost 8 bases, and 11 bases lay between the germline ends. The CDR3 length is 13 residues.